This TCR beta chain was found in a study of shared clonotypes between healthy human individuals. About the research overall: Each donor had three CD4 naive, three CD4 memory, two CD8 naive and one CD8 memory plate.

Note on this clone: The antigen remains undetermined.

Replicate sorted-subset PCRs were loaded with roughly 190 ng DNA, 30,000 to 35,000 T cell genomes. This table comes from immunoSEQ multiplex PCR, and its TCRdb copy is limited to in-frame clones, with some not included. Among 2 million to 2.5 million clones listed, approximately 94% were seen once. V lost 5 bases and J lost 7; bases outside the gene matches: 11. The CDR3 covers 16 residues. Germline lookup yields CDR1 SGHVS and CDR2 FQNEAQ. Study-level results: Among four donors, about 4.6% of naive CD4 clonotypes were found in common.

The chain employs TRBV7-8 and TRBJ2-3; 11 nucleotides align to TRBD2. This TCR derives from a man between 18 and 29 years old in good health. Sequenced input: naive CD4+ T cells sorted from blood. The sample's subset: CD45RA+ positively selected. The CDR3 sequence is CASSPPRLAGNYTQYF. CDR3 DNA sequence: TGTGCCAGCAGCCCCCCTCGACTAGCGGGAAATTATACGCAGTATTTT.